The entry below gives a single T cell receptor (beta chain) sequence along with its context. The sample comes from a study of CD8 T cells in Susac syndrome. Reverse transcription used roughly 0.45 to 1 ug RNA and random hexamers. With immunoSEQ multiplex PCR, TCR beta CDR3 was amplified across 54 Vbeta and 13 Jbeta. MiXCR, run by TCRdb on the immunoSEQ multiplex PCR reads, gives a single entry per CDR3 protein. The data show 300,000 to 350,000 distinct CDR3 sequences, with roughly nine tenths seen just once and approximately 0.065% held by the top ten. The CDR3 is 15 amino acids. V lost 8 bases and J lost 1, with 17 bases in between. The germline CDR1 and CDR2 sequences are MNHEY and SMNVEV (reference sequence).

The source material was CD4+ T cells from PBMCs. The clonotype was recovered from a human donor with multiple sclerosis. The chain has TRBV27 and TRBJ2-5; unclear D gene. CDR3 loop: CASAYLDALQETQYF. The DNA for the CDR3 is TGTGCCAGCGCCTATCTGGATGCGCTCCAAGAGACCCAGTACTTC.